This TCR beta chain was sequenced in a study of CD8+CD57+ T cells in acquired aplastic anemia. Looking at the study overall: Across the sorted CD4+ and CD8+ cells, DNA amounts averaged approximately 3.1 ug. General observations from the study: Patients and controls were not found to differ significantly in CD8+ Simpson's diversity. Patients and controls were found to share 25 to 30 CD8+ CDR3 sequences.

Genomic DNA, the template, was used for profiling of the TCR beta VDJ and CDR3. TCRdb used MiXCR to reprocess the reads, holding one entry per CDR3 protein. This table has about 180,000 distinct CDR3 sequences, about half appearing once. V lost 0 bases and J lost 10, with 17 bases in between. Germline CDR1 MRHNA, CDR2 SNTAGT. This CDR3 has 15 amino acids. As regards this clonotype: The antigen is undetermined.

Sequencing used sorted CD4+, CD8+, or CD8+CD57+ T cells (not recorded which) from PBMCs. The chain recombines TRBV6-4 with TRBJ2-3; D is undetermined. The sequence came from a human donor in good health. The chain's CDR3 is CASSDSEDAGDSQYF. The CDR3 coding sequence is TGTGCCAGCAGTGACTCAGAGGACGCTGGGGATTCGCAGTATTTT.